Given below is one T cell receptor beta chain in context. Which antigen it targets is not known. Base qualities are not recorded, but no much larger clone differs from it by a single base. According to the germline V gene, CDR1 reads MNHEY and CDR2 reads SVGAGI. From the cysteine up to the phenylalanine, the CDR3 has a length of 13 residues. The retained sequence is limited to the CDR3, 39 bases, with the frame set at the first base. V is clipped by 2 bases and J by 3 bases, and the sequence between their germline boundaries is 7 bases long. TCR CDR3 regions were amplified from genomic DNA by multiplex PCR using the deep immunoSEQ assay. Extracted genomic DNA from each cell subset was distributed evenly across all wells of several immunoSEQ 96-well plates, and each plate was treated as a replicate. For sorted subsets, each replicate PCR was loaded with around 220 ng genomic DNA, equivalent to roughly 30,000 T cell genomes. Purified libraries were measured with a Qubit 3.0 fluorometer, size-checked on a Bioanalyzer 2100, and measured again with the KAPA Library Quantification kit. Every immunoSEQ 96-well plate was sequenced on a separate single-read 150-cycle Illumina NextSeq 550 flow cell. The original methods were these. Because the immunoSEQ output held only junctional sequences and lacked quality scores, the filtering could not match the filtering applied to full-length reads. To assign V/J genes and CDR3, sequences were annotated using PyIR, a Python wrapper for IgBLAST v1.9, with IMGT germline references. Any read was removed if the V/J assignment was weak (E-value above 1e-6), the CDR3 was missing, or the read contained stop codons, out-of-frame junctions, or ambiguous translated residues. A V3J clonotype was defined by an identical inferred V gene, J gene, and CDR3 amino acid sequence. To compute the percentage overlap between repertoires, the number of shared unique clonotypes was divided by the size of the smaller repertoire. Richness of each repertoire was evaluated using RTK rarefaction, the Chao1 estimator, and Recon v2.1 estimates of unobserved clonotypes. For all TCRbeta clonotypes obtained by the gDNA method from several donors, generation probabilities were computed with OLGA. TCRdb provides this immuneACCESS table in a form limited to in-frame rearrangements. Some clones are lacking; in checked studies, under half of them reflect an unresolved V gene, and why the rest are absent is not known. V, J and clone size derive from that table, while D and trimming were established from the DNA sequence. The sample contains approximately 840,000 clones, just over 95% of them found a single time. Of the sample, approximately 0.2% falls within the top ten clones.

This specimen belongs to a study of shared clonotypes between healthy human individuals (dated by TCRdb to 2020 to 2022). For the study in its entirety: A couple of women and a few men aged 18 to 49 years were included in the cohort. For each donor, CD4 naive and CD4 memory were each given three plates, CD8 naive was given two plates, and CD8 memory was given one plate. To estimate repertoire size and how much clonotypes are shared between individuals, the study performed deep sequencing of blood TCR repertoires from a few healthy adults. Different laboratories and diverse techniques were used to prepare libraries and sequence TCR repertoires, to increase sequencing depth and limit assay-specific biases. Leukapheresis yielded between about 0.85 and 10 billion PBMCs per donor. Beyond this particular receptor, the publication reports: Clonotypes shared by all four sorted-subset donors showed higher generation probabilities than non-shared clonotypes. Sharing across a few donors was observed for approximately 5% of naive CD4, over 3% of naive CD8, about 2.3% of memory CD4, and 0.4% of memory CD8 clonotypes. Because the study included a small number of donors, the genetic and exposure-history diversity represented was limited. Based on pairwise subsampling, the degree of clonotype sharing among donors was expected to be affected by sequencing depth. Sampling was restricted to blood, and TCR repertoires in tissue are likely to differ from TCR repertoires in blood. Incomplete sequencing was indicated by rarefaction of sorted-subset datasets, despite the large sequencing depth. Naive subsets generally had larger estimated clonotype richness than memory subsets.

For the CD8 naive samples, CD45RO-negative cells were positively selected for CCR7, yielding a CD45RA+CCR7+ population from which TemRA cells were excluded. Donors were healthy HIV-negative adults with no recently reported acute infections or vaccinations. Only Caucasian adults living in Nashville, Tennessee, USA were represented among the donors. After blood collection by leukapheresis, PBMCs were isolated using Ficoll-Histopaque density gradient centrifugation and then cryopreserved in the vapor phase of liquid nitrogen. Analytical flow cytometry was used to check the purity and quantity of every magnetically sorted T cell population. Each sorted fraction had its genomic DNA isolated and then quantified by UV absorbance on a Nanodrop 2000c.

Sequenced sample: naive CD8+ T cells sorted from blood. Explained via the paper, the cell subset or site label denotes: CD45RA+CCR7+. The chain couples TRBV6-5 to TRBJ1-2; matching of 6 bases hints at TRBD1 as the D gene. The TCR comes from a man aged 25 to 40 in good health. The CDR3 is CASSYTGHYGYTF. The DNA sequence is given as TGTGCCAGCAGTTACACAGGGCACTATGGCTACACCTTC.